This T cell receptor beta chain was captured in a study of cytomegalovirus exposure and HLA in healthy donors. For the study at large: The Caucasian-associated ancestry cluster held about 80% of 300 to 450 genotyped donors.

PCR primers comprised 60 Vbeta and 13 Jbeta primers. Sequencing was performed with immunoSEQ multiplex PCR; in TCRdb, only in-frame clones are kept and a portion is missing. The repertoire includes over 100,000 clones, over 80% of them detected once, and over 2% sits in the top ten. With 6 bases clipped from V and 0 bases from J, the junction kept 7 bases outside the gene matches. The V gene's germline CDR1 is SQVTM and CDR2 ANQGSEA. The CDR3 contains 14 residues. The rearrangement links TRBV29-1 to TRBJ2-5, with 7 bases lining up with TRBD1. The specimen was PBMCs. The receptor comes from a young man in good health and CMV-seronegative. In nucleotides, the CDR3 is TGCAGCGTCGGGACAGTAGAGTACCAAGAGACCCAGTACTTC. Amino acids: CSVGTVEYQETQYF.